This TCR beta chain was sequenced during a study of blood T cell repertoires in COVID-19. The CDR3 has 14 amino acids. Germline V gene sequence: CDR1 MGHDK, CDR2 SYGVNS. The V segment lost 1 base and the J segment 3 bases; nucleotides outside the gene matches: 1. In the original analysis: Reference gene primers were amplified, and this amplification served to estimate nucleated cell counts. Method: immunoSEQ multiplex PCR; TCRdb's copy keeps in-frame clones and lacks some. The V and J calls and clone size come from that table; D and trimming were worked out from the DNA. The sample records about 150,000 clones, 81% being singletons.

Material: peripheral blood. The sequence came from a human donor with acute or convalescent COVID-19. The donor label of this sample is uncertain. This chain joins TRBV25-1 and TRBJ2-3, with 7 bases that match TRBD2. The CDR3 protein is CASSESGGTDTQYF. The CDR3 DNA reads as TGTGCCAGCAGTGAATCGGGAGGAACAGATACGCAGTATTTT.